This T cell receptor (beta chain) was found in a study of cytomegalovirus exposure and HLA in healthy donors. Overall study: Researchers found that about 82% of 350 to 500 genotyped donors fell within the Caucasian-associated ancestry cluster.

Points from the study as a whole: V segments that were indistinguishable, TRBV6-2 and TRBV6-3 among them, were omitted from analysis. It was likely that a cluster of highly shared sequence variants was a sequencing artifact.

The germline V gene encodes CDR1 SNHLY and CDR2 FYNNEI. The CDR3 covers 15 residues. With V trimmed by 11 bases and J by 4 bases, 12 bases remained unmatched. The PCR contained 60 Vbeta and 13 Jbeta primers. TCRdb's table, derived via immunoSEQ multiplex PCR, lists solely in-frame clones and lacks some. The sample has 150,000 to 200,000 clones, less than 90% seen once; the top ten hold about 0.26%. Note on this clone: Antigen specificity is unknown.

This sequence joins TRBV2 and TRBJ2-7, with 12 bases aligning to TRBD2. The sequenced sample was PBMCs. The receptor was derived from a boy aged 5-17 years in good health and CMV-seronegative. The CDR3 is CAGRPLAGGRYEQYF. CDR3 DNA: TGTGCCGGTAGACCCCTAGCGGGGGGGCGTTACGAGCAGTACTTC.